Listed here are 12 T cell receptor beta chains from one sample, sequenced in a study of blood T cell repertoires in COVID-19. Generated by immunoSEQ multiplex PCR, the TCRdb table keeps only in-frame clones and is missing some. Of roughly 260,000 clones in the sample, approximately 91% were seen once. Specimen: peripheral blood. Receptors originate from a person aged 18 to 29 with COVID-19, enrolled during active disease.

The V and J genes are TRBV2 and TRBJ2-5; D is unclear. CDR3 length: 16 amino acids. V shed 3 bases and J shed 1 base, with 15 bases lying between them. The germline V gene has CDR1 SNHLY and CDR2 FYNNEI. The CDR3 DNA reads as TGTGCCAGCAGTGAGGGTCGGGTTTCAGCCCAAGAGACCCAGTACTTC. Amino acids: CASSEGRVSAQETQYF.

The V and J genes are TRBV6-1 and TRBJ2-1, with a weak D call TRBD2 (6 bases). Germline lookup yields CDR1 MNHNS and CDR2 SASEGT. The CDR3 runs 16 residues. V was cut by 3 bases and J by 5 bases, with 17 bases left in between. This CDR3 reads CASSEFWREAHNEQFF. DNA of the CDR3: TGTGCCAGCAGTGAGTTTTGGAGGGAGGCCCACAATGAGCAGTTCTTC.

J is TRBJ1-2 and V is TRBV7-3, with D tentatively TRBD1 (5 bases). Trimming cost V 2 bases and J 7 bases, with 17 bases left between them. CDR3 length: 15 amino acids. The germline gives CDR1 SGHTA, CDR2 FQGTGA. The CDR3 bases are TGTGCCAGCAGCTTATTCGGACGGGGGTTGGGTGGCTACACCTTC. Translated, it gives CASSLFGRGLGGYTF.

The chain has TRBV6-4 and TRBJ2-1, with 9 bases that match TRBD2. The CDR3 runs 14 residues. V trimming: 4 bases; J trimming: 6 bases; junction bases outside the gene matches: 4. Per the germline V gene, CDR1 is MRHNA and CDR2 is SNTAGT. CDR3 nucleotide sequence: TGTGCCAGCAGTGGTAAGGGACTAGCCAATGAGCAGTTCTTC. Translating gives CASSGKGLANEQFF.

V usage is TRBV29-1 and J usage is TRBJ1-1; D unclear. The CDR3 length is 13 residues. CDR1 and CDR2 (germline): SQVTM, ANQGSEA. Trimming took off 6 bases at V and 1 base at J, with 12 bases between the two ends. In DNA form, the CDR3 reads TGCAGCGTAACGATAGAGCCGAACACTGAAGCTTTCTTT. Its protein product is CSVTIEPNTEAFF.

This chain connects TRBV9 to TRBJ2-7, with 9 nucleotides matching TRBD2. Losses at the gene ends were 3 bases for V and 4 bases for J; bases not matched to a gene: 2. Looked up from germline, CDR1 is SGDLS and CDR2 is YYNGEE. The CDR3 extends over 13 amino acids. In DNA form, the CDR3 reads TGTGCCAGCAGCGGGGGACTAGCATACGAGCAGTACTTC. This codes for CASSGGLAYEQYF.

This clone has just one count. J is TRBJ2-4 and V is TRBV4-2, with TRBD2 matching over 7 bases. Trimming at V came to 1 base and at J to 7 bases, leaving 4 bases not matched to a gene. CDR1 is LGHNA, CDR2 YNFKEQ, per germline. This CDR3 comprises 14 residues. The CDR3 bases are TGTGCCAGCAGCCAAGGGTGGGAGGGGAACATTCAGTACTTC. This translates into CASSQGWEGNIQYF.

This clone occurred once. The V and J genes are TRBV7-2 and TRBJ1-4; a weak D match, TRBD1 (5 bases). This CDR3 is 14 amino acids long. Trimming cost V 6 bases and J 6 bases, with 14 bases left between them. The germline gives CDR1 SGHTA, CDR2 FQGNSA. The CDR3 region is CASSPGRWDEKLFF. The CDR3 coding sequence is TGTGCCAGCAGTCCAGGGAGGTGGGATGAAAAACTGTTTTTT. Full variable domain (outside the CDR3, taken from reference TRBV7-2 and TRBJ1-4): GAGVSQSPSNKVTEKGKDVELRCDPISGHTALYWYRQSLGQGLEFLIYFQGNSAPDKSGLPSDRFSAERTGGSVSTLTIQRTQQEDSAVYLCASSPGRWDEKLFFGSGTQLSVL.

The V call is TRBV9, the J call TRBJ2-7; D unclear. The germline CDR1 and CDR2 sequences are SGDLS and YYNGEE. The CDR3 extends over 12 amino acids. Trimming shortened V by 0 bases and J by 4 bases, and 5 bases separated the two germline ends. The CDR3 loop is CASSVAIYEQYF. CDR3 DNA sequence: TGTGCCAGCAGCGTAGCAATTTACGAGCAGTACTTC. Supplemented by reference TRBV9 and TRBJ2-7, the full variable domain reads DSGVTQTPKHLITATGQRVTLRCSPRSGDLSVYWYQQSLDQGLQFLIQYYNGEERAKGNILERFSAQQFPDLHSELNLSSLELGDSALYFCASSVAIYEQYFGPGTRLTVT.

The CDR3 region is CASSPDSVSQETQYF. The CDR3 DNA reads TGTGCCAGCAGCCCGGACTCTGTCTCCCAAGAGACCCAGTACTTC. J is TRBJ2-5 and V is TRBV5-4; perhaps TRBD2 as D (5 bases). The CDR3 sequence is 15 residues long. Germline CDR1 SGHNT, CDR2 YYREEE (reference sequence). Trimming took 4 bases from V and 1 from J, leaving 14 bases between them.

The rearrangement joins TRBV5-8 to TRBJ2-7; TRBD1 aligns across 10 bases. Germline V lookup: CDR1 SGHTS, CDR2 YDEGEE. This CDR3 is built from 15 residues. The trim removed 2 bases at V and 4 bases at J, leaving 6 bases unmatched. The CDR3 sequence: CASSFRDRGQYEQYF. CDR3 sequence (DNA): TGTGCCAGCAGCTTCCGGGACAGGGGACAATACGAGCAGTACTTC.

V usage is TRBV6-1 and J usage is TRBJ1-1; TRBD1 matches at 9 bases. The junction had 9 bases not matched to a gene; V was cut back by 2 bases and J by 11 bases. Germline CDR1 is MNHNS and CDR2 is SASEGT. This CDR3 has 14 amino acids. The CDR3: CASSEMGTGREAFF. CDR3 in DNA: TGTGCCAGCAGTGAAATGGGGACAGGGCGGGAGGCTTTCTTT.